This entry lists 21 T cell receptor beta chains sequenced from one sample in a study of metastatic and nonmetastatic thyroid tumors. Thyroid surgery had not been preceded by any treatment in any patient. TCRdb re-called clones via MiXCR from the PCR reads. The table shows roughly 1,900 clones, with 9.5% to 13% occurring only once. Material: tumor tissue. These receptors were obtained from a female donor with papillary thyroid cancer or a benign thyroid nodule (not recorded which). Some clones in this sample may be carry-over from other donors' samples.

The sample holds many counts of this clone. The V call is TRBV9, the J call TRBJ2-7; 9 positions match TRBD2. The CDR3 length is 15 residues. Trimming at V came to 4 bases and at J to 5 bases, leaving 10 bases not matched to a gene. From germline, CDR1 is SGDLS and CDR2 YYNGEE. The CDR3 DNA sequence: TGTGCCAGCAGCTTTGATAGCGGGAGTACCAACGAGCAGTACTTC. This codes for CASSFDSGSTNEQYF.

This clone showed up many times. CDR3 in amino acids: CASSLKGESYNEQFF. The CDR3 DNA is TGTGCCAGCAGCCTAAAAGGGGAATCCTACAATGAGCAGTTCTTC. J is TRBJ2-1 and V is TRBV7-3; tentatively, D is TRBD1 (5 bases). Germline lookup yields CDR1 SGHTA and CDR2 FQGTGA. CDR3 length equals 15 residues. Trimming took 5 bases from V and 1 from J, leaving 12 bases between them.

This clone is categorized as medium-sized. Additional DNA sequences in this sample encode the identical CDR3. The rearrangement links TRBV19 to TRBJ2-3; D is perhaps TRBD1 or TRBD2 (5 bases each). The germline V gene encodes CDR1 LNHDA and CDR2 SQIVND (reference sequence). This CDR3 comprises 16 residues. With 4 bases removed from V and 4 bases from J, the gap between germline ends came to 18 bases. In DNA form, the CDR3 reads TGTGCCAGTAGTACACTCGGGACCGCCAATCCAGATACGCAGTATTTT. Protein: CASSTLGTANPDTQYF. Full variable domain (outside the CDR3, taken from reference TRBV19 and TRBJ2-3): DGGITQSPKYLFRKEGQNVTLSCEQNLNHDAMYWYRQDPGQGLRLIYYSQIVNDFQKGDIAEGYSVSREKKESFPLTVTSAQKNPTAFYLCASSTLGTANPDTQYFGPGTRLTVL.

V is TRBV5-1 and J is TRBJ2-7, with TRBD2 identical over 8 bases. CDR1 is SGHRS and CDR2 is YFSETQ in the germline V gene. V lost 5 bases, J lost 4 bases, and 8 bases stayed unmatched. The CDR3 runs to 14 residues. The CDR3 loop reads CASSPPGGSYEQYF. The CDR3 DNA reads as TGCGCCAGCAGTCCTCCGGGGGGGTCTTACGAGCAGTACTTC.

This clone is medium-sized by share. The V call is TRBV2, the J call TRBJ2-7, with 10 nucleotides matching TRBD2. The V gene's germline CDR1 is SNHLY and CDR2 FYNNEI. The CDR3 length is 13 residues. Unmatched junction bases numbered 7, after V lost 8 bases and J lost 6 bases. The CDR3 protein is CASVLAGGGEQYF. The CDR3 bases are TGTGCCAGCGTATTAGCGGGAGGAGGCGAGCAGTACTTC.

This clone was observed many times. The V call is TRBV29-1, the J call TRBJ1-1; a possible D gene is TRBD1 (5 bases). There are 14 residues in the CDR3. V was trimmed by 0 bases and J by 6 bases, leaving 14 bases between them. The germline gives CDR1 SQVTM, CDR2 ANQGSEA. The CDR3 loop reads CSVEEPGKQPEAFF. In DNA form, the CDR3 reads TGCAGCGTTGAAGAGCCAGGGAAGCAGCCTGAAGCTTTCTTT. Supplemented by reference TRBV29-1 and TRBJ1-1, the full variable domain reads SAVISQKPSRDICQRGTSLTIQCQVDSQVTMMFWYRQQPGQSLTLIATANQGSEATYESGFVIDKFPISRPNLTFSTLTVSNMSPEDSSIYLCSVEEPGKQPEAFFGQGTRLTVV.

This clone has only a few counts. The chain uses TRBV27 and TRBJ2-7, with D possibly being TRBD2 (6 bases). The V gene lost 6 bases and the J gene lost 3 bases, with 15 bases spanning the gap. CDR1 is MNHEY and CDR2 is SMNVEV in the germline V gene (reference sequence). The CDR3 is 14 residues long. CDR3 loop: CASSVGRGFYEQYF. CDR3 coding DNA: TGTGCCAGCAGCGTCGGACGGGGGTTCTACGAGCAGTACTTC.

Comments on this clone: A junction boundary mismatches the germline segment, possibly from a read error. V and J are TRBV4-2 and TRBJ1-3; the D is unclear. The germline CDR1 and CDR2 sequences are LGHNA and YNFKEQ. The CDR3 contains 15 residues. DNA for the CDR3: TGTGCCAGTAGCCAAGAGTGGAACTCTGGAAACACCATATATTTT. Its protein product is CASSQEWNSGNTIYF.

This clone was counted ten times or more. The junction departs from germline at one end; a sequencing error may be responsible. The genes are TRBV6-2 or TRBV6-3 and TRBJ2-7, with D possibly being TRBD2 (6 bases). The germline V gene has CDR1 MNHEY and CDR2 SVGEGT. This CDR3 is built from 16 residues. CDR3 sequence reads: CAGSLPSSSVRGEQYF. The CDR3 region has the DNA TGTGCCGGCAGTTTACCCTCTTCTAGCGTGAGGGGCGAGCAGTACTTC.

This clone was seen ten or more times. V gene TRBV7-2 combines with J gene TRBJ2-7, with 10 bases identical to TRBD2. This CDR3 region has 14 residues. Looked up from germline, CDR1 is SGHTA and CDR2 is FQGNSA. J lost 4 bases, V lost 6 bases, and 6 bases had no gene match. The CDR3 sequence: CASRWTSGSYEQYF. CDR3 sequence (DNA): TGTGCCAGCAGGTGGACTAGCGGTTCTTACGAGCAGTACTTC.

This clone was seen repeatedly, ten times or more. The V call is TRBV20-1, the J call TRBJ1-4, with 8 bases lining up with TRBD1. Looked up from germline, CDR1 is DFQATT and CDR2 is SNEGSKA (reference sequence). Germline trimming cut 4 bases from V and 5 bases from J; bases unmatched to any gene: 9. The CDR3 has 15 residues. The CDR3 protein is CSATTPGQVNEKLFF. The CDR3 DNA reads as TGCAGTGCTACGACTCCGGGACAGGTGAATGAAAAACTGTTTTTT.

The chain joins TRBV5-1 to TRBJ2-7; no clear D. V lost 3 bases and J 0 bases, leaving 1 base between the germline ends. CDR1 is SGHRS and CDR2 is YFSETQ in the germline V gene. CDR3 size: 11 residues. The CDR3 DNA reads as TGCGCCAGCAGCTCCTCCTACGAGCAGTACTTC. It translates to CASSSSYEQYF.

By share, this clone ranks as large. The chain uses TRBV10-1 and TRBJ2-2; 9 nucleotides align to TRBD1. V gave up 4 bases and J gave up 3 bases; unmatched junction bases: 6. Germline V gene sequence: CDR1 WNHNN, CDR2 SYGVQD (reference sequence). The CDR3 loop spans 16 amino acids. The CDR3 sequence: CASSGGQGMDTGELFF. CDR3 coding DNA: TGCGCCAGCAGTGGTGGACAGGGGATGGACACCGGGGAGCTGTTTTTT.

Judged by abundance, this clone is medium-sized. The gene calls are TRBV20-1 and TRBJ2-3; D might be TRBD2 (5 bases). Trimming removed 6 bases at V and 3 bases at J, with 19 bases between. The CDR3 covers 15 residues. In germline, CDR1 is DFQATT, CDR2 SNEGSKA (reference sequence). Here the CDR3 reads CSAHAGVARTDTQYF. The DNA for the CDR3 is TGCAGTGCACACGCCGGGGTAGCGAGGACAGATACGCAGTATTTT.

For this clone: Mismatch with germline at one junction end may stem from a read error. This chain joins TRBV7-9 and TRBJ1-2; D is perhaps TRBD1 (6 bases). This CDR3 has 14 amino acids. Germline V CDR1 and CDR2: SEHNR, FQNEAQ (reference sequence). The CDR3 DNA reads TGTACCAGCAGCTTAGGGGGGGCGGACGGTGGCTACACCTTC. Its protein is CTSSLGGADGGYTF.

This clone is judged medium-sized. The chain has TRBV27 and TRBJ2-7; unclear D gene. Per the germline V gene, CDR1 is MNHEY and CDR2 is SMNVEV (reference sequence). Trimming cost V 3 bases and J 0 bases, with 9 bases left between them. The CDR3 contains 14 residues. Written as DNA, the CDR3 is TGTGCCAGCAGTTTTACAACCCACTCCTACGAGCAGTACTTC. Translating it yields CASSFTTHSYEQYF.

This clone was observed many times. The gene calls are TRBV5-1 and TRBJ2-2; D is tentatively TRBD1 or TRBD2 (6 bases each). The CDR3 runs 17 residues. Per the germline V gene, CDR1 is SGHRS and CDR2 is YFSETQ. Trimming stripped 5 bases from V and 1 base from J, with 18 bases between. The chain's CDR3 is CASSRGLLAKNTGELFF. The CDR3 DNA is TGCGCCAGCAGTCGGGGGCTGTTGGCGAAGAACACCGGGGAGCTGTTTTTT.

The sample holds many counts of this clone. The chain's CDR3 is CASSVVPEHNEQFF. CDR3 bases: TGTGCCAGCAGCGTAGTTCCAGAACACAATGAGCAGTTCTTC. The chain combines TRBV9 with TRBJ2-1, with unresolved D. The CDR3 contains 14 residues. The germline CDR1 and CDR2 sequences are SGDLS and YYNGEE. Trimming shortened V by 0 bases and J by 5 bases, and 9 bases separated the two germline ends.

This clone is deemed medium-sized (0.01 to 0.1%). The chain recombines TRBV7-8 with TRBJ1-3; D is possibly TRBD1 (6 bases). This CDR3 has 17 residues. V was cut by 5 bases and J by 0 bases, with 17 bases left in between. Germline V gene sequence: CDR1 SGHVS, CDR2 FQNEAQ. CDR3 loop: CASSQTSGTSSGNTIYF. The CDR3 DNA is TGTGCCAGCAGCCAGACCTCCGGGACAAGCTCTGGAAACACCATATATTTT.

By share, this clone counts as medium-sized. V is TRBV30 and J is TRBJ2-7; 10 bases agree with TRBD2. The V and J ends lost 6 bases and 5 bases, in that order; junction bases with no gene match: 10. Germline V gene sequence: CDR1 GTSNPN, CDR2 SVGIG (reference sequence). The CDR3 has 14 residues. CDR3 nucleotide sequence: TGTGCCTGCCTGGGGTCTAGCGGGAGCCACGAGCAGTACTTC. Translated, it gives CACLGSSGSHEQYF. The full variable domain, rest sourced from reference TRBV30 and TRBJ2-7, is SQTIHQWPATLVQPVGSPLSLECTVEGTSNPNLYWYRQAAGRGLQLLFYSVGIGQISSEVPQNLSASRPQDRQFILSSKKLLLSDSGFYLCACLGSSGSHEQYFGPGTRLTVT.

This clone is medium-sized within its sample. The chain is built from TRBV6-4 and TRBJ1-2; D might be TRBD1 (5 bases). Trimming removed 10 bases at V and 1 base at J, with 13 bases between. Germline CDR1 and CDR2: MRHNA and SNTAGT. The CDR3 length is 13 residues. CDR3 protein: CATCSGSNYGYTF. As DNA, the CDR3 is TGTGCCACCTGTTCAGGGAGTAACTATGGCTACACCTTC.